Detailed here is one T cell receptor beta chain. The antigen it recognizes is unknown. No much larger clonotype is one base removed from it; base qualities were not supplied. Distinct nucleotide sequences in the sample also encode this CDR3. During the collection period, no immune events, such as infections, were documented for the healthy donors. Time-dependent variance in a beta-binomial model of T-cell clone differential abundance was calibrated using healthy-donor blood repertoires as a training cohort. The training cohort was composed of around ten healthy donors, 3 female and 7 male. Donor ages ranged from 29 to 64 years, with an average of around 43 years. Whole blood from each healthy donor was obtained from a commercial supplier and was collected at three time points about 15 days apart. Genomic DNA was extracted from unsorted whole blood for immunosequencing. TCRbeta CDR3 regions were profiled by bias-controlled multiplex PCR amplification of genomic DNA with the immunoSEQ Assay. The authors processed their data as follows. The absolute abundance of each unique TCRbeta CDR3 region was quantified after sequences were collapsed and filtered. Differential abundance was assessed using a binomial (Fisher-equivalent) model and a beta-binomial model in which time-dependent variance fitted from healthy donors was added. Clones with fewer than 5 combined templates were excluded, and clones with Benjamini-Hochberg FDR below 0.01 were called differentially abundant. In the beta-binomial model, variance was expressed as a function of the total template count across the two samples, in the form v = (b*log(k)+a)^2. This immuneACCESS table, as held by TCRdb, lists in-frame sequences with V and J called but not all clones. Of the missing ones, under half trace to an unresolved V gene in checked studies; the others have no known cause. V, J and clone size were drawn from that table, and D and trimming were deduced from the DNA. The sample data list roughly 120,000 clones, and roughly nine tenths of these were observed just once. The top ten hold around 8.2% of the sample.

This entry is derived from a study of identifying expanded T cells in peripheral blood (dated by TCRdb to about 2019). Describing the broader study: Separate aliquots of the same genomic DNA pool were sequenced to produce technical replicates, and four replicates were compared in pairs. What the authors observed across the whole study: Across all healthy donors, variance in clone template counts between approximately 2-week samples was found to increase significantly with total template count. The beta-binomial model significantly reduced the number of clones called differentially abundant and the false-positive rate across all healthy-donor time intervals. The binomial model flagged about 1.1 differentially abundant clones between technical replicates but about 16 over around 2 weeks and roughly 20 over approximately four weeks. The authors expected that over much longer intervals, such as months to years, biological variance in healthy repertoires might increase even further.

A distance of 11 bases separates the germline ends of V and J, which lose 3 bases and 0 bases respectively. The CDR3 holds 15 amino acids from the cysteine to the phenylalanine. The retained sequence is limited to the CDR3, 45 bases, with the frame set at the first base. CDR1 and CDR2, looked up from the germline V gene, are SGHRS and YFSETQ. The receptor chain draws on TRBV5-1 and TRBJ2-3, with no confident D gene call. This sequence originates from a person aged 18-69 years in good health. Sequenced input: blood. The CDR3 corresponds to CASSSQSPSTDTQYF. The nucleotide sequence is TGCGCCAGCAGCTCCCAGAGCCCTAGCACAGATACGCAGTATTTT.